This T cell receptor (beta chain) was sequenced during a study of identifying expanded T cells in peripheral blood. Comments on this clone: Its antigen is not identified.

The CDR3 is 15 residues long. The germline CDR1 and CDR2 sequences are SGDLS and YYNGEE. Trimming left V 0 bases short and J 4 bases short, with 13 bases between. Some clones are missing from TCRdb's copy, which holds only in-frame ones; the method was immunoSEQ multiplex PCR. The table shows under 120,000 clones, with 75% to 90% occurring only once. Study results and limitations: Variance in clone template counts between roughly 2-week samples significantly increased with total template count across all healthy donors. Differentially abundant clones: around 1.2 between replicates, 16.4 at two to three weeks, less than 20 at four.

The genes are TRBV9 and TRBJ2-5; D is possibly TRBD1 or TRBD2 (5 bases each). Sequenced: blood. This TCR came from a person between 18 and 69 years old in good health. For the CDR3, the DNA is TGTGCCAGCAGCGTAGGGGGGACCCAGGGAGAGACCCAGTACTTC. This encodes CASSVGGTQGETQYF.